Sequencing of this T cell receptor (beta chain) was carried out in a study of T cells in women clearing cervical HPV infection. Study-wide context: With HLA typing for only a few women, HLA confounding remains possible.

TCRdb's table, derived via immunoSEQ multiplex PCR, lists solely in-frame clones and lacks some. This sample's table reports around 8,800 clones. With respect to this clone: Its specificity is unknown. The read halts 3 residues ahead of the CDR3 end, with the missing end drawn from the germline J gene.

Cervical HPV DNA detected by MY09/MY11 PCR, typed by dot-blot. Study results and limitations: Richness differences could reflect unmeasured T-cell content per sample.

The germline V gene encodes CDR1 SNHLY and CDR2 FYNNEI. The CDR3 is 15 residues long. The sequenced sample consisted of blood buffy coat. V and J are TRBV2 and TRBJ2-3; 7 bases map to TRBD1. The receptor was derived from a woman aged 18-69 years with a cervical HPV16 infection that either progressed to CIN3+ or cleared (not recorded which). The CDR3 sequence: CASTLDRAGNQPQYF. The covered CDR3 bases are TGTGCCAGCACCTTAGACAGGGCCGGCAATCAGCCG.